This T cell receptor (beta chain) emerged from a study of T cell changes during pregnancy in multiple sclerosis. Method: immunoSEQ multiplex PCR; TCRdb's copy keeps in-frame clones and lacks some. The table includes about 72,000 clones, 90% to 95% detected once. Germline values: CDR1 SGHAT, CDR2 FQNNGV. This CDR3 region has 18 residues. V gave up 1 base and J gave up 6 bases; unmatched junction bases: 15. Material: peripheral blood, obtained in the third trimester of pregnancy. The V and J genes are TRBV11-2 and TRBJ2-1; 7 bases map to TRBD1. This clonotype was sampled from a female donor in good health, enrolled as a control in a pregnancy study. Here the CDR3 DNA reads TGTGCCAGCAGCTTAGGAGTCTTGGGAACAGGGGCGGGCAATGAGCAGTTCTTC. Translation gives CASSLGVLGTGAGNEQFF.